The clone carrying this T cell receptor beta chain was seen a handful of times. Its specificity is unknown. CDR1 is SGHDT, CDR2 YYEEEE, per germline. With 1 base removed from V and 0 bases from J, the gap between germline ends came to 7 bases. The CDR3 extends over 15 amino acids. In the authors' methods: A productive frequency of 2.59 x 10-5 was the lowest detectable. Measured with immunoSEQ multiplex PCR; TCRdb has only the in-frame clones, and not every one. The DNA gave D and trimming, while V, J and clone size come from that table. This repertoire shows roughly 30,000 clones, 70% to 85% found once; its top ten account for approximately 1.9%. The sample originates from a study of STAT5B mutations in CD4+ large granular lymphocyte leukemia. On the study more broadly: Among healthy controls, a particular HLA allele went with more CDR3 'QG' motifs.

Study-wide results and caveats: Patient CD4-sorted repertoires looked more clonal than healthy CD4+ repertoires, even without putative leukemic clones. Top patient clones used TRBV06 genes more often: 8/27 versus 2/35 in controls.

The material sequenced was CD4+ T cells from blood buffy coats. The source of this sequence is a human donor in good health. The chain recombines TRBV5-6 with TRBJ2-2; D is unclear. The DNA for the CDR3 is TGTGCCAGCAGCTTGTTTGTCCCGAACACCGGGGAGCTGTTTTTT. Encoded protein: CASSLFVPNTGELFF.